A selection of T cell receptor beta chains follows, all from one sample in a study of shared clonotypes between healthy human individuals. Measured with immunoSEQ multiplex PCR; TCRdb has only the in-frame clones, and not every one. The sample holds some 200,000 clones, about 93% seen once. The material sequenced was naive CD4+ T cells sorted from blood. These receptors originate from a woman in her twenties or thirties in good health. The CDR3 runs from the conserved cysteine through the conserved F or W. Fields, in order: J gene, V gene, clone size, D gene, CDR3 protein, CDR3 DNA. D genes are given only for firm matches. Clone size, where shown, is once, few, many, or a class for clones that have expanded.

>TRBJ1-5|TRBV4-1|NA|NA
CASNLPGSGQPQHF
TGCGCCAGCAACCTGCCCGGGTCCGGGCAGCCCCAGCATTTT
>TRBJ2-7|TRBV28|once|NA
CAASNGGADEQYF
TGTGCCGCCTCCAATGGGGGGGCCGACGAGCAGTACTTC
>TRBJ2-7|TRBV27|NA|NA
CASSLFGGPTYEQYF
TGTGCCAGCAGTTTATTCGGCGGGCCGACCTACGAGCAGTACTTC
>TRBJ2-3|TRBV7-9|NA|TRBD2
CASSLLLRTSGIDTQYF
TGTGCCAGCAGCTTACTTCTCCGGACTAGCGGGATAGATACGCAGTATTTT
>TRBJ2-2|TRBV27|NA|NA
CASSWNVVSGELFF
TGTGCCAGCAGTTGGAACGTAGTGTCAGGGGAGCTGTTTTTT
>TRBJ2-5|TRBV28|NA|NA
CASSRLTRREETQYF
TGTGCCAGCAGTCGGTTGACTAGACGTGAAGAGACCCAGTACTTC
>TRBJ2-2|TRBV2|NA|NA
CASSGGQNTGELFF
TGTGCCAGCAGCGGCGGGCAGAACACCGGGGAGCTGTTTTTT
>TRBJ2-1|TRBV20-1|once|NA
CSARRDNEQFF
TGCAGTGCTAGAAGGGATAATGAGCAGTTCTTC
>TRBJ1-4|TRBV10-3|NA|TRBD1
CAISEREGGFTNEKLFF
TGTGCCATCAGTGAACGTGAAGGGGGCTTCACTAATGAAAAACTGTTTTTT
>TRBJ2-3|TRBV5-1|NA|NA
CASSLEGDSTDTQYF
TGCGCCAGCAGCTTGGAGGGGGATAGCACAGATACGCAGTATTTT
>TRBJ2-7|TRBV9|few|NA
CASSVGATYEQYF
TGTGCCAGCAGCGTAGGGGCTACTTACGAGCAGTACTTC
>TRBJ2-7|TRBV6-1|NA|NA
CASSPFGSLGEQYF
TGTGCCAGCAGTCCGTTCGGTTCCCTCGGCGAGCAGTACTTC
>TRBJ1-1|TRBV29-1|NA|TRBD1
CSVLGTANTEAFF
TGCAGCGTTTTAGGGACAGCGAACACTGAAGCTTTCTTT
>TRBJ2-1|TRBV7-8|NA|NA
CASSLSREQFF
TGTGCCAGCAGCTTATCTAGGGAGCAGTTCTTC
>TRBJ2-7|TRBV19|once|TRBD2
CASSIVGSGSYEQYF
TGTGCCAGTAGTATAGTGGGTAGCGGGAGCTACGAGCAGTACTTC
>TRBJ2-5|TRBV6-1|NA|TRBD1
CASSGQQGGQETQYF
TGTGCCAGCAGTGGGCAACAGGGGGGCCAAGAGACCCAGTACTTC
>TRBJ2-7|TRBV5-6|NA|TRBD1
CASRLSGQGSYEQYF
TGTGCCAGCAGGTTGTCGGGACAGGGGTCCTACGAGCAGTACTTC
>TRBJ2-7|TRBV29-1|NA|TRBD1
CSVDEFGTGAHEQYF
TGCAGCGTTGACGAGTTCGGGACAGGGGCCCACGAGCAGTACTTC
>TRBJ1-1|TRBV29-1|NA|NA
CSVPDFLPGTEAFF
TGCAGCGTTCCCGACTTTCTTCCAGGGACTGAAGCTTTCTTT
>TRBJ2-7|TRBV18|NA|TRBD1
CASSTLTTGMMNEQYF
TGTGCCAGCTCAACCCTGACGACAGGGATGATGAACGAGCAGTACTTC
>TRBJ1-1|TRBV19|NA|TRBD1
CASSLRTGYDYTEAFF
TGTGCCAGTAGTCTAAGGACAGGATATGATTACACTGAAGCTTTCTTT
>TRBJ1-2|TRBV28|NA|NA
CASSSPGVPYGYTF
TGTGCCAGCAGTTCTCCGGGGGTTCCCTATGGCTACACCTTC
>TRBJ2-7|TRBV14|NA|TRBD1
CASSPFSGTGDEQYF
TGTGCCAGCAGCCCATTCTCCGGGACAGGGGACGAGCAGTACTTC
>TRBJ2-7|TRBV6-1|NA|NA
CASSPREGREQYF
TGTGCCAGCAGCCCTCGTGAGGGCCGGGAGCAGTACTTC
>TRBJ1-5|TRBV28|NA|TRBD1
CASSRQGNQPQHF
TGTGCCAGCAGCCGACAGGGGAATCAGCCCCAGCATTTT
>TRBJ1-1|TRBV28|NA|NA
CASSYYGAEAFF
TGTGCCAGCAGTTATTATGGCGCTGAAGCTTTCTTT
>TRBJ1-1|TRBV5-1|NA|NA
CASSLVGSEAFF
TGCGCCAGCAGCTTGGTGGGCTCTGAAGCTTTCTTT
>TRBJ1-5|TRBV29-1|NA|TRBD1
CSVEGEGQGDQPQHF
TGCAGCGTTGAAGGAGAGGGACAGGGAGATCAGCCCCAGCATTTT
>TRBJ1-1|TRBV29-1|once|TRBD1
CSVPPGQALTEAFF
TGCAGCGTTCCCCCGGGACAGGCGCTTACTGAAGCTTTCTTT
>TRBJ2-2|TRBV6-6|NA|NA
CASSDTPAGTGELFF
TGTGCCAGCAGTGACACCCCGGCGGGCACCGGGGAGCTGTTTTTT
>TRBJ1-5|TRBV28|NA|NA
CASSGGQGNQPQHF
TGTGCCAGCAGTGGAGGCCAGGGCAATCAGCCCCAGCATTTT
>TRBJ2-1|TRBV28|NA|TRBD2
CASSLRLAGYIEQFF
TGTGCCAGCAGTTTGAGGCTAGCGGGATATATTGAGCAGTTCTTC